This T cell receptor beta chain derives from a study of cytomegalovirus exposure and HLA in healthy donors (TCRdb year 2017). General notes on the study: According to an earlier analysis of 550 to 700 of the donors, some 170 million T cells yielded over 100 million unique TCR beta sequences and roughly 280 Gb of sequence data. A later genetic analysis used genome-wide SNP genotypes for about 60% of the roughly 700 donors, treating that subset as a discovery cohort. In the later analysis, no new phenotypic data were used to find candidate immune exposures; instead, reliance was placed on TCR beta sequences and their occurrence across donors. About 320 gigabases of sequencing data and 70 million to 85 million unique TCR sequences were included in an early release covering over 600 HLA-typed donors. HLA typing covered class I and class II loci at four-digit resolution. To predict cytomegalovirus infection status, the study combined high-throughput TCR immunosequencing, statistical association of individual TCRs with disease status, and machine learning. On average, around 240,000 unique TCR beta nucleotide sequences were sequenced per donor among 350 to 400 genotyped donors of the cohort, with roughly 20% of those sequences being non-productive. Donor age, sex, ethnicity and CMV serostatus were compiled alongside the repertoire data. The aim of the study was to test whether cataloging public T cell receptors could identify signatures of past pathogen exposure. To study patterns of TCR occurrence, a later analysis re-analyzed previously published TCR beta repertoires from under 750 donors and added high-resolution HLA genotyping. Because of strong linkage in the cohort, 4 to 6 DR-DQ haplotypes were treated as single units for association and clustering. In an earlier analysis of 587 of the donors, high-throughput TCR beta sequencing was used to judge whether each TCR beta V gene segment behaved as functional or pseudogenic. Of the 300 to 500 genotyped donors, 75% to 85% were placed in the genetic ancestry cluster associated with self-reported Caucasian donors. Every repertoire in the discovery cohort had been generated on one and the same sequencing platform. The study used immunosequencing to profile the T cell repertoires of 600 to 850 subjects and linked those repertoires to cytomegalovirus serostatus. Besides the first cohort of 666 subjects, a separate validation cohort made up of roughly 130 different subjects was used. Typing coverage varied by locus: roughly 629-630 donors for A, B, C, DRB1 and DQB1; roughly 560 for DQA1; approximately 610 for DPA1; under 490 for DPB1. The full study reports these points: A later analysis reported that several top co-occurrence clusters appeared linked to parvovirus B19, influenza, CMV and Epstein-Barr virus. A few of the identified cytomegalovirus-associated TCR beta chains were confirmed in vitro to be specific for cytomegalovirus antigens. CMV serostatus was the only immune exposure information available for the cohort. Cytomegalovirus status was reported to be diagnosed by the classifier with high specificity and sensitivity in both the original and validation cohorts. A cluster of highly shared sequence variants was judged likely to be a technical artifact of the sequencing pipeline. Broadly in line with IMGT annotations, most TCR beta V segments showed up in productive rearrangements about 90% or about 30% of the time in an earlier analysis of 450 to 750 of the donors. The 87-base-pair reads could not distinguish some IMGT-functional V segments, including TRBV6-2 and TRBV6-3, so those segments were excluded. According to a later analysis, TCR association rates differed among HLA loci, with DRB1 alleles showing the most associated TCRs and HLA-C alleles showing the fewest. Presence/absence analyses assumed roughly uniform sequencing depth across donors, an assumption that may not hold. Correlated functional status among segregating V segments might be attributable to linkage disequilibrium, but an unknown experimental factor could not be ruled out. A further reported finding was that TCR beta sequences accurately predicted the HLA-A and HLA-B alleles for most subjects in the first cohort. In a later analysis, HLA-associated TCR beta chains showed more clonal expansion and lower generation probabilities than non-associated chains that were equally common. V-gene and J-gene trimming of TCR beta chains was associated with a missense DCLRE1C variant in a later genetic analysis, and the association was replicated in an independent cohort. While some public TCRs were present in many individuals, most TCR sequences turned up only very rarely across donors. According to a later genetic analysis, donors in an Asian-associated ancestry cluster had fewer N-insertions in productive TCRs than the approximately 700-donor mean. A total of 164 TCR beta chains were listed by the study as associated with cytomegalovirus. HLA typing was unavailable for some donors at each locus, so association tests used only the typed subset. The earlier analysis of about 600 of the donors excluded 15 to 20 rarely observed V segments, including chromosome 9 orphons, because counts were too low. Only TCR beta chains were sequenced in this cohort, and the absence of alpha or paired-chain data limited detectable features. Assigning TCR associations to individual alleles was difficult when HLA alleles, especially DR and DQ, strongly co-occurred. Most CMV-associated TCR beta chains appeared to be HLA-restricted in a later analysis, and the HLA associations seemed to be driven largely by CMV exposure. At a false discovery rate of 0.05, a later analysis linked about 17,000 TCR beta sequences to specific HLA alleles. The authors suggested that the approach could potentially be extended to other disease states and immunological phenotypes.

Per the germline V gene, SGHRS is the CDR1 and YFSETQ is the CDR2. The CDR3 holds 15 amino acids from the cysteine to the phenylalanine. Left in the record is the CDR3 DNA by itself, 45 bases read in frame from the first base. V and J are truncated by 5 bases and 9 bases respectively, leaving an intervening sequence of 23 bases. In total, 500 to 700 healthy bone marrow donors made up the cohort. Cohort members were all nominally healthy when sampled, although unrecorded immune exposures were likely present. The donor tested CMV seronegative, placing the donor among the 350 or so seronegative members of the cohort. Every donor gave a peripheral blood sample, and the peripheral blood mononuclear cells from that sample were used for TCR beta sequencing. Genomic DNA extraction from the blood cell samples was performed with the Qiagen DNeasy Blood Extraction Kit. The library relied on the immunoSEQ multiplex PCR assay. A mixture of 60 forward primers for TCR Vbeta segments and 13 reverse primers for TCR Jbeta segments was used in the multiplex PCR. The CDR3 region of rearranged TCR beta genes was amplified from genomic DNA by a multiplex PCR assay. On the Illumina HiSeq System, the amplified TCR beta libraries were sequenced as 87-base-pair reads. Concerning the study's data processing: Across the 600 to 700 repertoires, a later analysis counted roughly 84 million unique TCR beta chains, roughly 11 million of which were shared by at least two donors. To remove PCR and sequencing errors, raw reads were error-corrected and collapsed into unique sequences using a nearest-neighbor algorithm that merged closely related sequences. V, D and J gene segments were assigned by aligning CDR3 sequences to IMGT reference sequences. For a sequence to be retained, at least a six-nucleotide match to both a V gene segment and a J gene segment was required. A rearrangement counted as productive if the CDR3 had no stop codons and remained in frame with V and J, and every other rearrangement counted as non-productive. CDR3 was defined according to IMGT convention as the region running from the second conserved V-encoded cysteine to the conserved J-encoded phenylalanine. The earlier analysis of some 550 of the donors excluded any sequence lacking an unambiguous match to a single V gene segment. An earlier analysis of approximately 590 of the donors called V segments functional above 56.7% productive rearrangements and segregating when the between-donor standard deviation exceeded 5%. A statistical classification framework was developed to diagnose cytomegalovirus status using the catalog of TCR beta chain sequences. In a later analysis, V and J genes were assigned by comparing TCR nucleotide sequences against IMGT/GENE-DB human TR gene sequences. In a later analysis, CDR3 sequences and most-parsimonious VDJ recombination scenarios were assigned using the TCRdist pipeline. A later analysis defined each TCR beta chain by its CDR3 amino acid sequence plus V-gene family, and excluded reads lacking a unique V-gene family. A later analysis removed 600 or so highly shared, low-generation-probability nucleotide sequences to deal with suspected cross-contamination and a sequencing artifact. In a later analysis, a clonal expansion index was calculated for each public chain from normalized within-repertoire ranks of inferred template counts. In a later analysis, generation probabilities were computed using a VDJ recombination model fitted to out-of-frame rearrangements, and the results were checked against IGoR. A later analysis scored TCR-TCR, TCR-HLA and TCR-CMV co-occurrence with hypergeometric tests, applying a repertoire-size bias correction to TCR pairs. False discovery rates were estimated in a later analysis by permuting HLA or CMV assignments 20 times. A later analysis grouped co-occurring TCRs with DBSCAN, adding TCRdist sequence similarity when clustering within HLA-allele-positive subsets. For co-occurrence clustering, repertoires with fewer than 30,000 or more than 120,000 public chains were excluded, along with 4 to 6 repertoires with anomalous nucleotide sharing. The clones in this table, taken by TCRdb from immuneACCESS, are in-frame only. Not every clone is retained; where verified, under half of the shortfall comes from an unresolved V gene, and the cause of the rest is unknown. V, J and clone size are those of that table, while D and trimming were read from the DNA. This sample lists around 150,000 clones; roughly 60% were detected once. The ten largest clones add up to around 2.5% of the sample.

Note on this clone: The specificity of this receptor is unknown. No quality values exist for individual bases; no much larger clone is one base distant.

Sequenced: PBMCs. The TCR sequence derives from a woman in her thirties or forties in good health and CMV-seronegative. The sequence is built from TRBV5-1 and TRBJ2-5; the D gene is possibly TRBD1, with 6 bases matching. The CDR3 loop reads CASRFDTGIVTAQYF. In nucleotide form, the sequence is TGCGCCAGCAGATTTGATACAGGGATCGTTACGGCCCAGTACTTC.